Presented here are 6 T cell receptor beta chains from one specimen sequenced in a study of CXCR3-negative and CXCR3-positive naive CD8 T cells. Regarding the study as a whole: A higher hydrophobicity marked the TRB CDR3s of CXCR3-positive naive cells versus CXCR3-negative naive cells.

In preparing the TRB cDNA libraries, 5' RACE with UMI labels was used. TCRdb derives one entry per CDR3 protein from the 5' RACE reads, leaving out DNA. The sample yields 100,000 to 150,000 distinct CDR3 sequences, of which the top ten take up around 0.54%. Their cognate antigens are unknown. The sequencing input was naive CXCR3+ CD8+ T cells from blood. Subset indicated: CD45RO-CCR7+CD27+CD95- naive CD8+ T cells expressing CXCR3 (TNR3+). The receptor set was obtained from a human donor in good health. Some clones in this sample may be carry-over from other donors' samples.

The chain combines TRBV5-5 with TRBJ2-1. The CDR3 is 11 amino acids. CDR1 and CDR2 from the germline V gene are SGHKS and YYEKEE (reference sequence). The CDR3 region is CASSLAGEQFF.

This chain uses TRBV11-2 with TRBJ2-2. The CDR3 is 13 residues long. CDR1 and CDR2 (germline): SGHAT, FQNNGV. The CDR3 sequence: CASSLEPTGELFF. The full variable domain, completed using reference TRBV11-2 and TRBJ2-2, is EAGVAQSPRYKIIEKRQSVAFWCNPISGHATLYWYQQILGQGPKLLIQFQNNGVVDDSQLPKDRFSAERLKGVDSTLKIQPAKLEDSAVYLCASSLEPTGELFFGEGSRLTVL.

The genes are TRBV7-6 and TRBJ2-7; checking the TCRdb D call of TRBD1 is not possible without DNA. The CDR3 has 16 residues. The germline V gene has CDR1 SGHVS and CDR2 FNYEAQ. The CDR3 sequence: CASSLSTGGSSYEQYF.

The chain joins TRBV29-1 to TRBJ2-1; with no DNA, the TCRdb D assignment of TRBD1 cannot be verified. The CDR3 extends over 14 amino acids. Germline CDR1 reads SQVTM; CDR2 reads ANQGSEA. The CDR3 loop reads CSVEGGVLRNEQFF.

CDR3 loop: CASSYKQGLESEQYF. V and J are TRBV6-6 and TRBJ2-7; TCRdb's D call of TRBD1 is untestable without DNA. Germline V gene lookup returns CDR1 MNHNY and CDR2 SVGAGI (reference sequence). The CDR3 contains 15 residues.

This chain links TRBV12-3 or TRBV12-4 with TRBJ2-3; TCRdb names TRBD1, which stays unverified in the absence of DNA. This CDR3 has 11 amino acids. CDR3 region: CAQVGGTGKYF.